The source of this T cell receptor beta chain is a study of technical replicates of blood from four donors (dated by TCRdb to about 2017). Libraries were built with the immunoSEQ multiplex PCR assay. The table comes from immuneACCESS by way of TCRdb, which keeps in-frame sequences with V and J called. Part of the clones is missing from these tables; in studies checked, under half for an unresolved V gene and the rest for unknown reasons. Here the sample has tens of thousands of clones; approximately 90% occur a single time. Over 0.25% of the sample goes to the ten largest clones. In regard to this clone: Its antigen is not yet known. Base quality data are lacking; no much larger clone is found one base away.

The CDR3, cysteine through phenylalanine, is 15 amino acids long. Left in the record is the CDR3 DNA by itself, 45 bases read in frame from the first base. From a lookup of the germline V gene (reference sequence), CDR1 and CDR2 are LNHDA and SQIVND. Ends trimmed: V by 1 base, J by 2 bases; bases unmatched to a gene: 0. The sequencing sample was made of T cells isolated from PBMCs. This clonotype was obtained from a human donor in good health. The V and J segments used are TRBV19 and TRBJ2-7, and 12 bases in between align with TRBD2. The CDR3 in this case is CASSIGLAGAYEQYF. The sequence in DNA is TGTGCCAGTAGTATAGGACTAGCGGGGGCCTACGAGCAGTACTTC.